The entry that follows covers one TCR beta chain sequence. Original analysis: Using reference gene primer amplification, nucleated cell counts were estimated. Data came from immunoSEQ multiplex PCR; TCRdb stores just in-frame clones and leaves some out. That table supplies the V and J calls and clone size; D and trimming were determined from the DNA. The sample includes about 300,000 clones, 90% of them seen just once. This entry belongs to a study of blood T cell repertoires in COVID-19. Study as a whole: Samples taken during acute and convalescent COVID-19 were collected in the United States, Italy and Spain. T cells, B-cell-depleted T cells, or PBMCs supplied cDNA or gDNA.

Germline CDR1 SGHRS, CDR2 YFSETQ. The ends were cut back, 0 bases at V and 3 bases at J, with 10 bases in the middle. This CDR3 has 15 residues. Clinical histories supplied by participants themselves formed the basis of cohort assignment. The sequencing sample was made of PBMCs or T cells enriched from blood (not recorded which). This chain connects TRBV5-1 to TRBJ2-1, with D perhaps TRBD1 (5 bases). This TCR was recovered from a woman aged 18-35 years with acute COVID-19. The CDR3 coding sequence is TGCGCCAGCAGCTTGGAGTCAGGGAACTACAATGAGCAGTTCTTC. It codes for CASSLESGNYNEQFF.